What follows are 11 T cell receptor beta chains derived from one specimen sequenced in a study of cytomegalovirus exposure and HLA in healthy donors. The study ran its PCR with 60 Vbeta and 13 Jbeta primers. Profiled with immunoSEQ multiplex PCR; TCRdb holds only in-frame clones, not every one. The table has 95,000 to 130,000 clones, 81% seen once. Sequencing was carried out using PBMCs. Every receptor here comes from a woman in her twenties or thirties in good health and CMV-seronegative.

CDR3 residues: CASSLSRISNQPQHF. Written as DNA, the CDR3 is TGTGCCAGTAGTTTAAGCAGGATTAGCAATCAGCCCCAGCATTTT. The chain carries TRBV19 and TRBJ1-5; no reliable D call. Germline V gives CDR1 LNHDA, CDR2 SQIVND (reference sequence). V gave up 5 bases and J gave up 0 bases, with 11 bases separating them. The CDR3 runs to 15 residues.

The chain has TRBV5-1 and TRBJ2-7; tentatively, D is TRBD1 (6 bases). V lost 4 bases and J lost 1, with 12 bases in between. The CDR3 is made up of 14 amino acids. The germline CDR1 and CDR2 sequences are SGHRS and YFSETQ. The CDR3 DNA follows: TGCGCCAGCAGCGGGTTACAGGGTTCCTACGAGCAGTACTTC. Protein product: CASSGLQGSYEQYF.

The table lists this clone with a few counts. The gene calls are TRBV5-4 and TRBJ2-7; D perhaps matches TRBD2 (6 bases). Germline V gene lookup returns CDR1 SGHNT and CDR2 YYREEE (reference sequence). This CDR3 spans 13 amino acids. Trimming left V 5 bases short and J 4 bases short, with 13 bases between. The CDR3 DNA follows: TGTGCCAGCAGTTCTAGCGAGGCATACGAGCAGTACTTC. This encodes CASSSSEAYEQYF.

CDR3 residues: CASSHPSSGRLYEQYF. As DNA, the CDR3 is TGTGCCAGCAGCCACCCCTCTAGCGGGAGGTTGTACGAGCAGTACTTC. The chain is built from TRBV4-2 and TRBJ2-7; 11 bases fit TRBD2. This CDR3 has 16 residues. Germline CDR1 is LGHNA and CDR2 is YNFKEQ. V lost 3 bases to trimming and J lost 4 bases; unmatched junction nucleotides: 8.

DNA for the CDR3: TGTGCCAGCAGCTTAGCGGCCGGGAGAGCAGCTAACTATGGCTACACCTTC. Protein: CASSLAAGRAANYGYTF. J is TRBJ1-2 and V is TRBV7-9; D gene unclear. V was trimmed by 0 bases and J by 0 bases, leaving 14 bases between them. This CDR3 is built from 17 residues. Germline CDR1 and CDR2: SEHNR and FQNEAQ (reference sequence).

V is TRBV7-2 and J is TRBJ2-7; unclear D gene. This CDR3 has 11 residues. CDR1 is SGHTA, CDR2 FQGNSA, per germline. Trimming left V 3 bases short and J 4 bases short, with 4 bases between. In DNA form, the CDR3 reads TGTGCCAGCAGCTTTTTATACGAGCAGTACTTC. Amino acid sequence: CASSFLYEQYF.

V and J are TRBV27 and TRBJ1-1; TRBD1 aligns across 8 bases. Germline-derived CDR1 and CDR2 are MNHEY and SMNVEV (reference sequence). This CDR3 has 15 residues. V was clipped by 5 bases and J by 1 base; unmatched bases: 6. CDR3 amino acids: CASSPWTGPNTEAFF. The CDR3 bases are TGTGCCAGCAGTCCATGGACAGGGCCGAACACTGAAGCTTTCTTT.

The V and J genes are TRBV6-1 and TRBJ1-1, with 7 bases aligning to TRBD1. CDR3 length equals 13 residues. The ends lost 6 bases at V and 6 bases at J; junction bases unmatched: 7. From germline, CDR1 is MNHNS and CDR2 SASEGT. The DNA of the CDR3 is TGTGCCAGCAGCCCGACAGGGATCCCTGAAGCTTTCTTT. Amino acid sequence: CASSPTGIPEAFF.

The chain has TRBV7-2 and TRBJ2-1, with 12 bases aligning to TRBD1. Per the germline V gene, CDR1 is SGHTA and CDR2 is FQGNSA. With V trimmed by 5 bases and J by 10 bases, 6 bases remained unmatched. CDR3 length: 14 residues. DNA of the CDR3: TGTGCCAGCAGCCCGGGACAGGGGGCGAGGGAGCAGTTCTTC. Translation: CASSPGQGAREQFF.

This clone was seen only once. The rearrangement links TRBV7-8 to TRBJ1-2; a weak D match, TRBD1 (5 bases). The CDR3 has 15 amino acids. Trimming pared 1 base from V and 8 bases from J, leaving 17 bases between. The germline gives CDR1 SGHVS, CDR2 FQNEAQ. CDR3 sequence: CASSLVDSSLWGYTF. The CDR3 bases are TGTGCCAGCAGCTTAGTCGACAGTTCCCTATGGGGCTACACCTTC. The full variable domain, in which reference TRBV7-8 and TRBJ1-2 provide the parts outside the CDR3, is GAGVSQSPRYKVAKRGQDVALRCDPISGHVSLFWYQQALGQGPEFLTYFQNEAQLDKSGLPSDRFFAERPEGSVSTLKIQRTQQEDSAVYLCASSLVDSSLWGYTFGSGTRLTVV.

Here the CDR3 DNA reads TGTGCCCTCGCACCGGGGGGGAATCAGCCCCAGCATTTT. It specifies CALAPGGNQPQHF. The rearrangement uses TRBV28 and TRBJ1-5; possibly TRBD1 for D (5 bases). Trimming removed 11 bases at V and 4 bases at J, with 15 bases between. Germline V lookup: CDR1 MDHEN, CDR2 SYDVKM. The CDR3 runs 13 residues.